This TCR beta chain was documented in a study of glioma-infiltrating T cells. Study conclusions and caveats: Above-expected tissue-blood divergence occurred in all gliomas, most in low-grade ones.

Using RNA template, CDR3s of TCR alpha and beta were amplified with iRepertoire arm-PCR. Via MiXCR, TCRdb re-called the multiplex PCR reads, giving one row per CDR3 protein. The sample holds 90,000 to 110,000 distinct CDR3 sequences; less than 30% are singletons and the top ten take under 45%. This clonotype has at least ten counts. What it binds is not known. This CDR3 is 13 amino acids long. Trimming cost V 0 bases and J 8 bases, with 9 bases left between them. Germline V lookup: CDR1 SGHAT, CDR2 FQNNGV. The TCR was taken from a human donor with low-grade glioma or glioblastoma, undergoing nonglioma brain surgery, or in good health (not recorded which). The chain recombines TRBV11-2 with TRBJ2-3; possibly TRBD1 for D (5 bases). The source material was glioma tissue, nonneoplastic brain tissue, or PBMCs (not recorded which). The CDR3 DNA sequence: TGTGCCAGCAGCTTAGATAGTAGGGGTACGCAGTATTTT. Translation gives CASSLDSRGTQYF.